This TCR beta chain was observed in a study of monozygotic twins with inflammatory bowel disease. Findings and limits, study-wide: Neither one strong signal nor one clonotype associated with IBD was supported.

Germline CDR1 PRHDT, CDR2 FYEKMQ (reference sequence). This CDR3 contains 14 residues. About this clonotype: Its cognate antigen is unknown.

TCRdb reprocessed the 5' RACE reads; each CDR3 protein has one entry and no DNA is given. Its table records approximately 110,000 distinct CDR3 sequences. Sequenced sample: blood. The chain employs TRBV13 and TRBJ2-3; TCRdb's D call of TRBD2 is untestable without DNA. This clonotype was sampled from a human donor with ulcerative colitis or Crohn's disease, or a healthy co-twin of an affected twin (not recorded which). CDR3 residues: CASSPERESDTQYF. Full variable domain (outside the CDR3, taken from reference TRBV13 and TRBJ2-3): AAGVIQSPRHLIKEKRETATLKCYPIPRHDTVYWYQQGPGQDPQFLISFYEKMQSDKGSIPDRFSAQQFSDYHSELNMSSLELGDSALYFCASSPERESDTQYFGPGTRLTVL.